This T cell receptor (beta chain) emerged from a study of blood T cells in healthy people across ages. From germline, CDR1 is KGHSH and CDR2 LQKENI. This CDR3 comprises 13 residues. V lost 3 bases and J lost 7, with 7 bases in between. Findings and limits, study-wide: Diversity estimates from one million T cells were considered underestimates.

With regard to this clonotype: The antigen is undetermined.

Using a J-beta primer mix together with a sample-barcoded 5' primer, a second PCR was run for roughly 6 to 12 cycles. Each cDNA molecule carried a tag from a template-switch adaptor that contained 12 random nucleotides. TCRdb processed the 5' RACE reads anew with MiXCR; each CDR3 protein has one entry. Here the sample spans around 1.5 million distinct CDR3 sequences, about 43% being singletons. Isolated PBMCs totaled at least 6.5 million in each sample. No fewer than 6 micrograms of total RNA were isolated from every sample. The rearrangement joins TRBV18 to TRBJ1-6; D is uncertain. The receptor was isolated from a woman between 18 and 30 years old in good health. The sequencing input was blood. The chain's CDR3 is CASSPRPNSPLHF. CDR3 nucleotides: TGTGCCAGCTCACCCCGGCCCAATTCACCCCTCCACTTT. The variable domain in full, completed from reference TRBV18 and TRBJ1-6, reads NAGVMQNPRHLVRRRGQEARLRCSPMKGHSHVYWYRQLPEEGLKFMVYLQKENIIDESGMPKERFSAEFPKEGPSILRIQQVVRGDSAAYFCASSPRPNSPLHFGNGTRLTVT.